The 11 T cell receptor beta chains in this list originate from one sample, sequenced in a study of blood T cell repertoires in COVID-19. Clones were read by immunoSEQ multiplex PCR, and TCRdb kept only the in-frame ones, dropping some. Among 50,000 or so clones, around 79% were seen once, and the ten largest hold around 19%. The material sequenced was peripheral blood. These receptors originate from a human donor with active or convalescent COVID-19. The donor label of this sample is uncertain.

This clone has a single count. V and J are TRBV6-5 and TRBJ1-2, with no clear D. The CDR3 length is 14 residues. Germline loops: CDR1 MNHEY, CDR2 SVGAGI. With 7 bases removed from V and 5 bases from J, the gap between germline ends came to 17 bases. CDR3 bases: TGTGCCAGCACCCCGGAGGTCCTAAGATATGGCTACACCTTC. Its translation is CASTPEVLRYGYTF.

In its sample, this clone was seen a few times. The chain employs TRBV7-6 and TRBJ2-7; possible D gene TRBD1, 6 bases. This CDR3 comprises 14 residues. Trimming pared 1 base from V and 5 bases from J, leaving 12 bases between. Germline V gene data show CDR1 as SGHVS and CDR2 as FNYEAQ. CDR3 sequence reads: CASSLEVQGHEQYF. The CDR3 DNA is TGTGCCAGCAGCTTAGAAGTACAGGGACACGAGCAGTACTTC.

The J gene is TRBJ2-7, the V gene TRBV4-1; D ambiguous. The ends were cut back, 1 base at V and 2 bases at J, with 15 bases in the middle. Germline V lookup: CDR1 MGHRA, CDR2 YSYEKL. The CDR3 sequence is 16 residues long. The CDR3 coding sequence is TGCGCCAGCAGCCAAGCTGTCCGACTGGCGACCTACGAGCAGTACTTC. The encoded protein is CASSQAVRLATYEQYF.

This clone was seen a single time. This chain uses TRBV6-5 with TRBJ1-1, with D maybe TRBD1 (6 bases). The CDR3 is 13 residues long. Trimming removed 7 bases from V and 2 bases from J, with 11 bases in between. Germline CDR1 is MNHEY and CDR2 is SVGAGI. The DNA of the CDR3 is TGTGCCAGCAACTTACAGGGAAACACTGAAGCTTTCTTT. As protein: CASNLQGNTEAFF.

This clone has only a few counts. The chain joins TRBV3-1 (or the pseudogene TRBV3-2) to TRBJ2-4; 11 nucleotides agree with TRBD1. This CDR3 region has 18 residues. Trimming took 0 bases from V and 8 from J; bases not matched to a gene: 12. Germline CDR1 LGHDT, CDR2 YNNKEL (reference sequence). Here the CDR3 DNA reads TGTGCCAGCAGCCAAGATATCCTAACCGGGACAGGGGGGGACATTCAGTACTTC. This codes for CASSQDILTGTGGDIQYF.

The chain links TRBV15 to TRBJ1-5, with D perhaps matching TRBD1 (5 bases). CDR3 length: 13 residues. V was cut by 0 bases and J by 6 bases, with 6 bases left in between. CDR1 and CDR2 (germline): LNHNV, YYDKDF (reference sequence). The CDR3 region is CATSRDTGQPQHF. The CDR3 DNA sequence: TGTGCCACCAGCAGAGATACAGGTCAGCCCCAGCATTTT. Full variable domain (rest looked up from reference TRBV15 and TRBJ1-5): DAMVIQNPRYQVTQFGKPVTLSCSQTLNHNVMYWYQQKSSQAPKLLFHYYDKDFNNEADTPDNFQSRRPNTSFCFLDIRSPGLGDTAMYLCATSRDTGQPQHFGDGTRLSIL.

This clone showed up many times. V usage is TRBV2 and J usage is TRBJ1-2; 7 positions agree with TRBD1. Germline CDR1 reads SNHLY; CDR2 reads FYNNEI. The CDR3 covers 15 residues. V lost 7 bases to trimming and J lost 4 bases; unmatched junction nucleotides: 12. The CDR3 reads CASTPGAGGTYGYTF. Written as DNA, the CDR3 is TGTGCCAGCACTCCAGGGGCAGGGGGAACCTATGGCTACACCTTC.

The CDR3 DNA reads as TGCAGTGCTAGTCGACCCCCACGGGAAGAGACCCAGTACTTC. Its protein is CSASRPPREETQYF. The V and J genes are TRBV20-1 and TRBJ2-5; D is unclear. Germline lookup yields CDR1 DFQATT and CDR2 SNEGSKA (reference sequence). V shed 3 bases and J shed 3 bases, with 14 bases lying between them. The CDR3 has 14 residues.

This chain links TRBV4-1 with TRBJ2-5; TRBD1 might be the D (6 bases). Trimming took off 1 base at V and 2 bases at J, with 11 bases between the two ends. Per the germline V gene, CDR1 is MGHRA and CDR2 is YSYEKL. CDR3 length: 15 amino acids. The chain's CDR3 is CASSQGRQGQETQYF. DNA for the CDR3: TGCGCCAGCAGCCAAGGTCGCCAGGGGCAAGAGACCCAGTACTTC.

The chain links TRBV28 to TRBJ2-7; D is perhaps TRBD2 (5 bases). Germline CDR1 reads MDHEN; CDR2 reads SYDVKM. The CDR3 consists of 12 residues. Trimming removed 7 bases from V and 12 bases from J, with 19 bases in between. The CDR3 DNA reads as TGTGCCAGCACTGCAGGCGGGTCAATGGGGTACTTC. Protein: CASTAGGSMGYF. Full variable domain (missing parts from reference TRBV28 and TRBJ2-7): DVKVTQSSRYLVKRTGEKVFLECVQDMDHENMFWYRQDPGLGLRLIYFSYDVKMKEKGDIPEGYSVSREKKERFSLILESASTNQTSMYLCASTAGGSMGYFGPGTRLTVT.

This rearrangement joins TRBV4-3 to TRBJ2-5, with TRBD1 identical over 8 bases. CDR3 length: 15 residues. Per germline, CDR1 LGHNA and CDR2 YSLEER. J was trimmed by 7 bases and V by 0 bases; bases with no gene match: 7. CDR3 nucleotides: TGCGCCAGCAGCCAAGATGCAGGGGGCTTGGGGACCCAGTACTTC. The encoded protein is CASSQDAGGLGTQYF.